Shown below are 26 T cell receptor beta chains from a single sample sequenced in a study of cytomegalovirus exposure and HLA in healthy donors. Profiled with immunoSEQ multiplex PCR; TCRdb holds only in-frame clones, not every one. The sample holds tens of thousands of clones; roughly 94% are singletons and the top ten take more than 1.2%. Material: PBMCs. The receptors originated from a young man in good health and CMV-seropositive.

This clone has a single count. The V gene is TRBV28, the J gene TRBJ2-7; the match to TRBD1 covers 9 bases. There are 14 residues in the CDR3. V shed 7 bases, J shed 3 bases, and the junction held 7 bases outside the gene matches. Per germline, CDR1 MDHEN and CDR2 SYDVKM. Here the CDR3 reads CASKTGTGIYEQYF. The CDR3 DNA reads as TGTGCCAGCAAGACCGGGACAGGGATCTACGAGCAGTACTTC.

The gene calls are TRBV9 and TRBJ2-7; 8 bases align to TRBD1. This CDR3 spans 16 amino acids. Trimming cost V 0 bases and J 2 bases; bases outside gene matches: 7. Per germline, CDR1 SGDLS and CDR2 YYNGEE. Written as DNA, the CDR3 is TGTGCCAGCAGCGTAGGGGTGGCCAGGGGGCCCTACGAGCAGTACTTC. This translates into CASSVGVARGPYEQYF.

The chain recombines TRBV28 with TRBJ1-4, with D possibly being TRBD1 (6 bases). V was clipped by 7 bases and J by 4 bases, with 19 bases between them. Per germline, CDR1 MDHEN and CDR2 SYDVKM. The CDR3 loop spans 16 amino acids. The CDR3 loop is CASKPPGTPFNEKLFF. The DNA for the CDR3 is TGTGCCAGCAAACCCCCCGGGACACCTTTTAATGAAAAACTGTTTTTT.

This chain connects TRBV9 to TRBJ2-3, with 8 positions matching TRBD2. The V gene end was trimmed by 5 bases and the J gene end by 0 bases; junction bases not matched to a gene: 2. The CDR3 has 14 amino acids. Per germline, CDR1 SGDLS and CDR2 YYNGEE. CDR3 in amino acids: CASRAGVSTDTQYF. Here the CDR3 DNA reads TGTGCCAGCAGAGCGGGAGTTAGCACAGATACGCAGTATTTT.

This clone occurred once. The gene calls are TRBV4-2 and TRBJ1-3; possibly TRBD1 for D (5 bases). CDR3 length: 13 amino acids. Trimming stripped 8 bases from V and 0 bases from J, with 8 bases between. CDR1 is LGHNA and CDR2 is YNFKEQ in the germline V gene. The CDR3 loop reads CASGHLSGNTIYF. The CDR3 DNA reads TGTGCCAGCGGACACCTCTCTGGAAACACCATATATTTT.

This rearrangement joins TRBV14 to TRBJ1-3; TRBD1 aligns across 7 bases. J lost 6 bases, V lost 9 bases, and 5 bases had no gene match. The germline gives CDR1 SGHDN, CDR2 FVKESK. CDR3 size: 12 residues. The CDR3 DNA reads as TGTGCCAGGGGACAGAATATAAACACCATATATTTT. Residues: CARGQNINTIYF.

The rearrangement uses TRBV30 and TRBJ1-4; D unresolved. The CDR3 sequence is 15 residues long. The ends were cut back, 2 bases at V and 7 bases at J, with 17 bases in the middle. The germline gives CDR1 GTSNPN, CDR2 SVGIG (reference sequence). The CDR3 DNA follows: TGTGCCTGGAGTTCTCAACTCTCTCCTGGTGAAAAACTGTTTTTT. Amino acid sequence: CAWSSQLSPGEKLFF.

This clone was counted a few times. This rearrangement joins TRBV5-1 to TRBJ2-1, with 12 bases fitting TRBD2. The V gene's germline CDR1 is SGHRS and CDR2 YFSETQ. The CDR3 has 16 residues. With V trimmed by 0 bases and J by 10 bases, 8 bases remained unmatched. The CDR3 loop is CASSLEASGRGSEQFF. CDR3 DNA: TGCGCCAGCAGCTTGGAGGCTAGCGGGAGGGGATCGGAGCAGTTCTTC.

This rearrangement joins TRBV2 to TRBJ2-6; D possibly corresponds to TRBD2 (5 bases). Germline V gives CDR1 SNHLY, CDR2 FYNNEI. The CDR3 is 14 residues long. The ends were cut back, 2 bases at V and 4 bases at J, with 6 bases in the middle. CDR3: CASSETGGANVLTF. In nucleotides, the CDR3 is TGTGCCAGCAGTGAAACGGGGGGGGCCAACGTCCTGACTTTC.

This rearrangement joins TRBV28 to TRBJ1-2; no reliable D call. Looked up from germline, CDR1 is MDHEN and CDR2 is SYDVKM. The V and J ends lost 2 bases and 8 bases respectively, with 12 bases between them. This CDR3 spans 13 amino acids. CDR3 sequence: CASSLGGEEGYTF. CDR3 bases: TGTGCCAGCAGTTTAGGCGGGGAGGAGGGCTACACCTTC.

This clone has a single count. The rearrangement joins TRBV4-1 to TRBJ2-5; TRBD1 matches at 7 bases. There are 16 residues in the CDR3. The ends lost 0 bases at V and 2 bases at J; junction bases unmatched: 6. Germline-derived CDR1 and CDR2 are MGHRA and YSYEKL. The CDR3 sequence is CASSQEPTGVQETQYF. The CDR3 DNA reads as TGCGCCAGCAGCCAAGAACCTACAGGGGTTCAAGAGACCCAGTACTTC.

The chain combines TRBV6-4 with TRBJ1-5; 7 positions match TRBD1. The V and J ends lost 6 bases and 3 bases, in that order; junction bases with no gene match: 5. The CDR3 is made up of 14 amino acids. Germline values: CDR1 MRHNA, CDR2 SNTAGT. CDR3 in DNA: TGTGCCAGCAGCTCGGGGACAGACAATCAGCCCCAGCATTTT. Protein: CASSSGTDNQPQHF.

The chain joins TRBV4-1 to TRBJ2-3; maybe TRBD2 (5 bases). This CDR3 region has 15 residues. Germline CDR1 reads MGHRA; CDR2 reads YSYEKL. V gave up 1 base and J gave up 5 bases, with 13 bases separating them. Here the CDR3 reads CASSQGAGSRDTQYF. Written as DNA, the CDR3 is TGCGCCAGCAGCCAAGGTGCGGGTAGTCGAGATACGCAGTATTTT.

This clone was recorded once. The chain recombines TRBV5-1 with TRBJ2-4; 7 bases line up with TRBD2. Germline CDR1 is SGHRS and CDR2 is YFSETQ. The CDR3 is made up of 18 amino acids. Trimming removed 0 bases from V and 0 bases from J; junction bases left unmatched: 9. The CDR3 here is CASSLGVAGILAKNIQYF. Written as DNA, the CDR3 is TGCGCCAGCAGCTTGGGGGTAGCGGGTATACTAGCCAAAAACATTCAGTACTTC.

The chain employs TRBV14 and TRBJ2-1; the D gene is possibly TRBD1 (7 bases). V shed 0 bases and J shed 10 bases, with 13 bases lying between them. Per germline, CDR1 SGHDN and CDR2 FVKESK. This CDR3 spans 14 amino acids. In DNA form, the CDR3 reads TGTGCCAGCAGCCAAGATCTTGCGGGACAGGAGCAGTTCTTC. Encoded protein: CASSQDLAGQEQFF.

This sequence joins TRBV2 and TRBJ2-5; TRBD2 agrees at 10 bases. Trimming removed 6 bases from V and 2 bases from J; junction bases left unmatched: 3. The CDR3 is made up of 14 amino acids. Per germline, CDR1 SNHLY and CDR2 FYNNEI. CDR3 in amino acids: CASSPAGGQETQYF. Written as DNA, the CDR3 is TGTGCCAGCAGCCCAGCGGGGGGGCAAGAGACCCAGTACTTC.

V usage is TRBV6-1 and J usage is TRBJ2-1, with D tentatively TRBD1 (6 bases). V was clipped by 6 bases and J by 8 bases, with 17 bases between them. The V gene's germline CDR1 is MNHNS and CDR2 SASEGT. The length of the CDR3 is 14 residues. The CDR3 loop is CASRLRDTHDEQFF. Here the CDR3 DNA reads TGTGCCAGCAGACTACGGGACACCCATGATGAGCAGTTCTTC.

V usage is TRBV19 and J usage is TRBJ2-7, with 8 positions matching TRBD2. CDR1 is LNHDA, CDR2 SQIVND, per germline (reference sequence). V trimming: 9 bases; J trimming: 5 bases; junction bases outside the gene matches: 12. The CDR3 covers 14 residues. CDR3 amino acids: CASRAGSGKDEQYF. The CDR3 DNA reads as TGTGCCAGCAGGGCGGGTAGCGGGAAAGACGAGCAGTACTTC.

The chain has TRBV27 and TRBJ2-7; TRBD2 aligns across 14 bases. Germline CDR1 is MNHEY and CDR2 is SMNVEV (reference sequence). Losses at the gene ends were 7 bases for V and 4 bases for J; bases not matched to a gene: 6. This CDR3 has 15 amino acids. CDR3 amino acids: CASMWGLAGVYEQYF. CDR3 nucleotide sequence: TGTGCCAGCATGTGGGGACTAGCGGGAGTGTACGAGCAGTACTTC.

The gene calls are TRBV6-1 and TRBJ2-1; possibly TRBD2 for D (6 bases). Germline lookup yields CDR1 MNHNS and CDR2 SASEGT. CDR3 length: 15 amino acids. Trimming cost V 5 bases and J 6 bases, with 17 bases left between them. Here the CDR3 reads CASSTTRWFVNEQFF. The CDR3 DNA reads as TGTGCCAGCAGTACGACTAGATGGTTTGTCAATGAGCAGTTCTTC.

This rearrangement joins TRBV11-2 to TRBJ2-7; D may be TRBD1 (6 bases). CDR3 length equals 16 residues. The germline gives CDR1 SGHAT, CDR2 FQNNGV. The germline V and J ends were trimmed by 7 bases and 0 bases, with 19 bases remaining between them. The CDR3 sequence: CASTSSIRTVSYEQYF. CDR3 in DNA: TGTGCCAGCACCTCATCCATCCGGACAGTCTCCTACGAGCAGTACTTC.

The chain carries TRBV6-1 and TRBJ2-3, with TRBD2 as a possible D gene (6 bases). Trimming removed 7 bases from V and 5 bases from J, with 19 bases in between. The CDR3 has 15 residues. The V gene's germline CDR1 is MNHNS and CDR2 SASEGT. CDR3 in amino acids: CASTELDPGGDTQYF. The CDR3 nucleotides read TGTGCCAGCACAGAACTAGACCCCGGGGGAGATACGCAGTATTTT.

V gene TRBV7-9 combines with J gene TRBJ1-5; D possibly corresponds to TRBD1 (5 bases). V lost 5 bases and J 5 bases, leaving 13 bases between the germline ends. The CDR3 is 14 amino acids. Germline-derived CDR1 and CDR2 are SEHNR and FQNEAQ (reference sequence). The DNA for the CDR3 is TGTGCCAGCAGCGCCGACCTGACAGATCAGCCCCAGCATTTT. As protein: CASSADLTDQPQHF.

Only one count was recorded for this clone. This chain joins TRBV19 and TRBJ2-7; D remains ambiguous. With 8 bases removed from V and 3 bases from J, the gap between germline ends came to 11 bases. Germline-derived CDR1 and CDR2 are LNHDA and SQIVND (reference sequence). The CDR3 totals 12 residues. The CDR3 sequence: CASADGLYEQYF. Here the CDR3 DNA reads TGTGCCAGTGCCGATGGCCTCTACGAGCAGTACTTC.

The CDR3 nucleotides read TGTGCCAGCAGTTCTCCAGGGTGGGATCAGCCCCAGCATTTT. It translates to CASSSPGWDQPQHF. This chain links TRBV2 with TRBJ1-5, with D possibly matching TRBD1 (5 bases). This CDR3 has 14 residues. V lost 5 bases and J lost 5, with 13 bases in between. Looked up from germline, CDR1 is SNHLY and CDR2 is FYNNEI.

This chain joins TRBV5-1 and TRBJ2-5; D gene uncertain. The CDR3 is made up of 14 amino acids. CDR1 is SGHRS and CDR2 is YFSETQ in the germline V gene. V lost 5 bases to trimming and J lost 5 bases, with 16 bases between them. Written as DNA, the CDR3 is TGCGCCAGCAGATTCGAGGTTCATGGGGAGACCCAGTACTTC. Translating gives CASRFEVHGETQYF.